A single sample gave rise to the 3 T cell receptor beta chains below, sequenced in a study of T cells in Graves' hyperthyroidism and ophthalmopathy. Amplified TCR beta CDR3 regions derived from RNA transcripts. TCR CDR3 underwent first-round RT-PCR with the HTBI primer set. TCRdb reanalysed the multiplex PCR reads using MiXCR and keeps one entry per CDR3 protein. In the table there are about 300,000 distinct CDR3 sequences, roughly 20% of which are singletons. Sequenced sample: blood. The receptors were sampled from a man between 45 and 60 years old with Graves' ophthalmopathy.

This clonotype was recorded at least ten times. The chain couples TRBV7-2 to TRBJ2-7; 8 positions agree with TRBD2. In germline, CDR1 is SGHTA, CDR2 FQGNSA. The CDR3 consists of 17 residues. The trim removed 1 base at V and 5 bases at J, leaving 13 bases unmatched. This CDR3 reads CASSLVSGGGFIHEQYF. For the CDR3, the DNA is TGTGCCAGCAGCTTAGTTTCGGGCGGGGGGTTTATCCACGAGCAGTACTTC.

This clonotype was detected a few times. V usage is TRBV5-1 and J usage is TRBJ1-6; 10 bases align to TRBD1. V trimming: 4 bases; J trimming: 8 bases; junction bases outside the gene matches: 9. The CDR3 runs 16 residues. Germline V gene data show CDR1 as SGHRS and CDR2 as YFSETQ. CDR3 in DNA: TGCGCCAGCAGCGGAGCCGGGACAGGGGATCATTCACCCCTCCACTTT. It translates to CASSGAGTGDHSPLHF.

The chain combines TRBV5-1 with TRBJ2-2; TRBD1 or TRBD2 may be the D gene (5 bases each). V was pared by 0 bases and J by 6 bases, with 9 bases between. Germline CDR1 reads SGHRS; CDR2 reads YFSETQ. This CDR3 comprises 14 residues. The CDR3 region is CASSLGQGPGELFF. In nucleotides, the CDR3 is TGCGCCAGCAGCTTGGGCCAGGGACCCGGGGAGCTGTTTTTT. Using reference TRBV5-1 and TRBJ2-2 for the parts outside the CDR3, the full variable domain is KAGVTQTPRYLIKTRGQQVTLSCSPISGHRSVSWYQQTPGQGLQFLFEYFSETQRNKGNFPGRFSGRQFSNSRSEMNVSTLELGDSALYLCASSLGQGPGELFFGEGSRLTVL.